These T cell receptor beta chains were read from a single sample in a study of long-term antiretroviral therapy in people with HIV. The table came from immunoSEQ multiplex PCR; TCRdb's copy has only in-frame clones and leaves some out. The top ten hold just over 3.5% of the sample, which has fewer than 45,000 clones, approximately 94% seen once. The sample consisted of unsorted PBMCs, taken 4.1 years after starting antiretroviral therapy. The source is a woman aged 50 to 60 with HIV. The CDR3 runs from the conserved cysteine through the conserved F or W. A D gene is named only where the DNA matches it firmly. Only part of the rows carry a size: once, few, many, or a class if the clone is expanded.

>NA|TRBJ2-2|NA|TRBV19
TGTGCCAGTAACCCCACGGCCGGGGAGCTGTTTTTT
CASNPTAGELFF
>NA|TRBJ1-2|NA|TRBV6-1
TGTGCCAGCAGTGATTTACAGGGATACTCTGGCTACACCTTC
CASSDLQGYSGYTF
>TRBD1|TRBJ2-5|NA|TRBV19
TGTGCCAGTAGTTCGACAGGGGGTCAAGAGACCCAGTACTTC
CASSSTGGQETQYF
>TRBD2|TRBJ2-1|NA|TRBV5-1
TGCGCCAGCAGCTTGGGACTAGCGGGGGGGCTTAATGAGCAGTTCTTC
CASSLGLAGGLNEQFF
>TRBD1|TRBJ1-1|NA|TRBV7-3
TGTGCCAGCAGCTTCCTCGGGACAGTGAACACTGAAGCTTTCTTT
CASSFLGTVNTEAFF
>NA|TRBJ2-5|NA|TRBV5-1
TGCGCCAGCAGCCGTGACTCTCAAGAGACCCAGTACTTC
CASSRDSQETQYF
>NA|TRBJ2-3|NA|TRBV5-4
TGTGCCAGCAGCCGCGGGCTAGAGACAGATACGCAGTATTTT
CASSRGLETDTQYF
>NA|TRBJ2-5|NA|TRBV7-3
TGTGCCAGCAGCCCCAGCAGTGGGGAGACCCAGTACTTC
CASSPSSGETQYF
>NA|TRBJ1-5|NA|TRBV30
TGTGCCTGGAGTGCAGGAGTGAGCAATCAGCCCCAGCATTTT
CAWSAGVSNQPQHF
>NA|TRBJ1-5|NA|TRBV6-4
TGTGCCAGCAGTGACTCGTTAGGGCAGGACAATCAGCCCCAGCATTTT
CASSDSLGQDNQPQHF
>NA|TRBJ1-2|NA|TRBV6-6
TGTGCCAGCCGCCGGGGGGGTCGGAACTATGGCTACACCTTC
CASRRGGRNYGYTF
>NA|TRBJ2-7|NA|TRBV27
TGTGCCAGCAGTTTAATCGGGACATGGTCCTACGAGCAGTACTTC
CASSLIGTWSYEQYF
>NA|TRBJ2-3|NA|TRBV2
TGTGCCAGCAGTTCACCCGAGAGGGGCACAGATACGCAGTATTTT
CASSSPERGTDTQYF
>NA|TRBJ2-1|NA|TRBV14
TGTGCCAGCAGCCAATCTAAGGTAAATGAGCAGTTCTTC
CASSQSKVNEQFF
>TRBD1|TRBJ1-3|NA|TRBV11-2
TGTGCCAGCAGCTTATTAGGGACAGCTGGAAACACCATATATTTT
CASSLLGTAGNTIYF
>TRBD1|TRBJ1-6|NA|TRBV5-1
TGCGCCAGCAGCTTGAGTACAGGGGGCGAAAATTCACCCCTCCACTTT
CASSLSTGGENSPLHF
>NA|TRBJ2-3|NA|TRBV5-6
TGTGCCAGCAGCTTAGCGGACAGAGGAGATACGCAGTATTTT
CASSLADRGDTQYF
>TRBD1|TRBJ1-1|NA|TRBV14
TGTGCCAGCAGCCCGGATACAGGGGGACGAAGGGACACTGAAGCTTTCTTT
CASSPDTGGRRDTEAFF
>TRBD1|TRBJ1-4|once|TRBV7-9
TGTGCCAGCAGCGAGCAGGGGGCATCGGGTGAAAAACTGTTTTTT
CASSEQGASGEKLFF
>NA|TRBJ2-1|NA|TRBV19
TGTGCCAGTAGTATAGGGACAGACAATGAGCAGTTCTTC
CASSIGTDNEQFF
>NA|TRBJ1-2|NA|TRBV7-9
TGTGCCAGCAGCTTAACTACCGGGGCCGGCAGGGGCTACACCTTC
CASSLTTGAGRGYTF
>NA|TRBJ1-3|NA|TRBV9
TGTGCCAGCAGCCCCGACCTAAACACCATATATTTT
CASSPDLNTIYF
>NA|TRBJ2-7|NA|TRBV6-1
TGTGCCAGCAGCTCCGCAGACAGGTCCTCCTACGAGCAGTACTTC
CASSSADRSSYEQYF
>NA|TRBJ1-4|NA|TRBV27
TGTGCCAGCAGTTTGGGGCAGGGACGGGTGGAAAAACTGTTTTTT
CASSLGQGRVEKLFF
>TRBD1|TRBJ1-2|NA|TRBV5-8
TGTGCCAGCAGCGGGGACAGGGCTCGATTTGACTATGGCTACACCTTC
CASSGDRARFDYGYTF
>NA|TRBJ1-2|NA|TRBV6-6
TGTGCCAGCTCCCTCGGGGGGCGCACCTATGGCTACACCTTC
CASSLGGRTYGYTF
>NA|TRBJ1-4|NA|TRBV7-3
TGTGCCAGCAGCTTAGGTCGAAGAGACACAACTAATGAAAAACTGTTTTTT
CASSLGRRDTTNEKLFF
>TRBD1|TRBJ2-6|NA|TRBV5-1
TGCGCCAGCGGTACGCCAGGGGGCTTTGGGGCCAACGTCCTGACTTTC
CASGTPGGFGANVLTF
>NA|TRBJ1-2|NA|TRBV4-1
TGCGCCAGCAGCCAAGAGGCACTTCTCTATGGCTACACCTTC
CASSQEALLYGYTF
>NA|TRBJ1-1|NA|TRBV12-5
TGTGCTTCTAGGGCGGACACTGAAGCTTTCTTT
CASRADTEAFF
>NA|TRBJ2-7|NA|TRBV5-6
TGTGCCAGCGGCCTCCTGGGGACAAAGGGGTACGAGCAGTACTTC
CASGLLGTKGYEQYF
>NA|TRBJ2-7|once|TRBV7-9
TGTGCCAGCAGCCCGGCGGTCTCCTACGAGCAGTACTTC
CASSPAVSYEQYF
>TRBD2|TRBJ2-3|NA|TRBV9
TGTGCCAGCAGCGTAGTGCCGGGGGGGGAAGATACGCAGTATTTT
CASSVVPGGEDTQYF
>TRBD2|TRBJ2-7|few|TRBV5-1
TGCGCCAGCAGCTCCAGTGGACTAGCGGCTTCCTACGAGCAGTACTTC
CASSSSGLAASYEQYF
>TRBD2|TRBJ2-7|NA|TRBV6-5
TGTGCCAGCAGGGGAGAGCGGGGGCCGTCCTACGAGCAGTACTTC
CASRGERGPSYEQYF
>NA|TRBJ1-2|NA|TRBV7-2
TGTGCCAGCAGCTTAGTAGGTAGGAATGATGGCTACACCTTC
CASSLVGRNDGYTF
>NA|TRBJ2-7|NA|TRBV6-6
TGTGCCAGCAGAGATCCCGGGGGAGGAATCTCCTACGAGCAGTACTTC
CASRDPGGGISYEQYF
>NA|TRBJ1-2|NA|TRBV6-1
TGTGCCAGCAGTGACGGGAGGGGGTATGGCTACACCTTC
CASSDGRGYGYTF
>NA|TRBJ1-3|NA|TRBV11-1
TGTGCCAGCAGCTTATACGCCGGCGAGCTACAGCGAGGGGGAAACACCATATATTTT
CASSLYAGELQRGGNTIYF
>NA|TRBJ1-2|NA|TRBV5-1
TGCGCCAGCAGCTTCGAAACCGGGGTGGGCTATGGCTACACCTTC
CASSFETGVGYGYTF
>NA|TRBJ2-1|once|TRBV7-8
TGTGCCAGCAGCCGAACCCGAGAGGGGGGGGCGAATCAACCAGGGTACAATGAGCAGTTCTTC
CASSRTREGGANQPGYNEQFF
>NA|TRBJ1-5|NA|TRBV6-5
TGTGCCACCAAAAGCGAGGGAGGGAATCAGCCCCAGCATTTT
CATKSEGGNQPQHF
>NA|TRBJ2-4|NA|TRBV27
TGTGCCAGCAGTTCCCTACTCCGGGTAGCCAAAAACATTCAGTACTTC
CASSSLLRVAKNIQYF
>NA|TRBJ1-2|NA|TRBV7-9
TGTGCCAGCAGCCCTCCGGGGGGGACCTATGGCTACACCTTC
CASSPPGGTYGYTF
>TRBD2|TRBJ2-7|NA|TRBV28
TGTGCCAGCAGTTCCCTACTAGCGGGGGGGCCCTACGAGCAGTACTTC
CASSSLLAGGPYEQYF
>NA|TRBJ2-1|NA|TRBV7-3
TGTGCCAGCAGCTTAAGTCGGGGGTTTGAGCAGTTCTTC
CASSLSRGFEQFF
>TRBD1|TRBJ1-5|NA|TRBV4-1
TGCGCCAGCAGCCCCCTCGGACAGGGGCGATATAGCAATCAGCCCCAGCATTTT
CASSPLGQGRYSNQPQHF
>NA|TRBJ1-3|few|TRBV4-1
TGCGCCAGCAGCTCCGGGCTCAATGGAAACACCATATATTTT
CASSSGLNGNTIYF
>TRBD1|TRBJ1-1|NA|TRBV5-1
TGCGCCAGCAGCCCGGGGACAGTTCAAACATTGAACACTGAAGCTTTCTTT
CASSPGTVQTLNTEAFF
>NA|TRBJ1-3|once|TRBV5-1
TGCGCCAGCAGCTCCTGGGGCTTACCCTCTGGAAACACCATATATTTT
CASSSWGLPSGNTIYF
>NA|TRBJ1-2|once|TRBV11-2
TGTGCCAGCAGGCCCGGTACGGCCGGTTTCTATGGCTACACCTTC
CASRPGTAGFYGYTF
>NA|TRBJ2-1|once|TRBV10-3
TGTGCCATCAGTCCGACTGGGGATGAGCAGTTCTTC
CAISPTGDEQFF
>NA|TRBJ2-5|once|TRBV15
TGTGCCACCTCCGCAAGGAGAGAGACCCAGTACTTC
CATSARRETQYF
>NA|TRBJ2-7|once|TRBV10-3
TGTGCCGGCCGAAGCTCCTACGAGCAGTACTTC
CAGRSSYEQYF